These 15 T cell receptor beta chains share one sample of origin, sequenced in a study of blood T cell repertoires in COVID-19 (dated by TCRdb to the early 2020s). Libraries were made using the immunoSEQ multiplex PCR assay. TCRdb's version of the immuneACCESS table is confined to in-frame rearrangements and falls short of the full clone set. An unresolved V gene accounts for under half of the shortfall where checked; the remainder is of unknown origin. The sample contains some 82,000 clones, around 88% of them found a single time. The ten largest clones add up to around 39% of the sample. Sequenced sample: peripheral blood. The receptors were gathered from a man of 80 years or more with active or convalescent COVID-19.

This clone was observed once. V is TRBV20-1 and J is TRBJ2-3; 7 nucleotides line up with TRBD2. V was pared by 0 bases and J by 9 bases, with 0 bases of the junction left unmatched. This CDR3 spans 11 amino acids. Germline values: CDR1 DFQATT, CDR2 SNEGSKA (reference sequence). CDR3 region: CSARDGGTQYF. CDR3 bases: TGCAGTGCTAGAGACGGGGGGACGCAGTATTTT.

This clone was found a few times. The chain couples TRBV18 to TRBJ1-1; maybe TRBD1 (5 bases). Germline CDR1 is KGHSH and CDR2 is LQKENI. V was shortened by 5 bases and J by 7 bases, with 17 bases between the two germline ends. The CDR3 consists of 14 residues. The CDR3 sequence: CASSTAGGQGEAFF. CDR3 bases: TGTGCCAGCTCAACAGCGGGGGGTCAAGGTGAAGCTTTCTTT.

V gene TRBV3-1 (or the pseudogene TRBV3-2) combines with J gene TRBJ2-7; 7 nucleotides agree with TRBD1. CDR1 is LGHDT, CDR2 YNNKEL, per germline (reference sequence). Trimming took 4 bases from V and 5 from J; bases not matched to a gene: 5. CDR3 length: 13 amino acids. The CDR3 reads CASSRQGTDEQYF. The CDR3 DNA reads TGTGCCAGCAGCCGACAGGGAACGGACGAGCAGTACTTC.

This chain joins TRBV19 and TRBJ2-1, with 13 bases aligning to TRBD2. CDR1 is LNHDA and CDR2 is SQIVND in the germline V gene (reference sequence). V dropped 5 bases and J dropped 12; count of bases not matched to a gene: 10. The CDR3 has 15 residues. CDR3 loop: CASSQGTSGAGWQFF. CDR3 bases: TGTGCCAGTAGTCAAGGGACTAGCGGGGCGGGTTGGCAGTTCTTC.

This clone was counted between two and nine times. The chain joins TRBV19 to TRBJ1-4, with D possibly TRBD1 on 6 matching bases. V lost 7 bases and J 10 bases, leaving 19 bases between the germline ends. From germline, CDR1 is LNHDA and CDR2 SQIVND (reference sequence). The CDR3 runs to 14 residues. In DNA form, the CDR3 reads TGTGCCAGTACCCTGACAGGCCGGGTTGGAAAACTGTTTTTT. The encoded protein is CASTLTGRVGKLFF.

V usage is TRBV2 and J usage is TRBJ1-1; D is ambiguous. Trimming cost V 4 bases and J 2 bases, with 8 bases left between them. Per the germline V gene, CDR1 is SNHLY and CDR2 is FYNNEI. The CDR3 has 13 residues. The CDR3 bases are TGTGCCAGCAGTGGACAAGTTAACACTGAAGCTTTCTTT. Its translation is CASSGQVNTEAFF. The full variable domain, its missing parts supplied by reference TRBV2 and TRBJ1-1, is EPEVTQTPSHQVTQMGQEVILRCVPISNHLYFYWYRQILGQKVEFLVSFYNNEISEKSEIFDDQFSVERPDGSNFTLKIRSTKLEDSAMYFCASSGQVNTEAFFGQGTRLTVV.

The chain uses TRBV11-2 and TRBJ1-1, with TRBD1 as a possible D gene (6 bases). Deletions cut 5 bases from V and 3 bases from J, with 13 bases between. This CDR3 comprises 14 residues. Germline CDR1 is SGHAT and CDR2 is FQNNGV. For the CDR3, the DNA is TGTGCCAGCAGCCCCCCGGCAGGGGACACTGAAGCTTTCTTT. This translates into CASSPPAGDTEAFF.

This clone came up once. The chain has TRBV2 and TRBJ2-5, with D tentatively TRBD2 (6 bases). Trimming cost V 7 bases and J 5 bases, with 20 bases left between them. CDR3 length: 15 amino acids. CDR1 is SNHLY and CDR2 is FYNNEI in the germline V gene. The CDR3 DNA is TGTGCCAGCACCCTAACGTTCGGGGCGGGGGAGACCCAGTACTTC. It translates to CASTLTFGAGETQYF.

V gene TRBV28 combines with J gene TRBJ2-1; D perhaps matches TRBD1 (6 bases). The CDR3 consists of 15 residues. V was clipped by 7 bases and J by 9 bases, with 22 bases between them. The V gene's germline CDR1 is MDHEN and CDR2 SYDVKM. This CDR3 is CASIDSQGFPVEQFF. In DNA form, the CDR3 reads TGTGCCAGCATCGATTCCCAGGGGTTTCCGGTTGAGCAGTTCTTC.

The V gene is TRBV4-1, the J gene TRBJ2-3, with 9 bases identical to TRBD2. CDR3 length equals 16 residues. Looked up from germline, CDR1 is MGHRA and CDR2 is YSYEKL. V gave up 2 bases and J gave up 6 bases; unmatched junction bases: 9. CDR3 region: CASSQSGGGAGDTQYF. CDR3 bases: TGCGCCAGCAGCCAATCTGGCGGGGGGGCCGGGGATACGCAGTATTTT.

This clone has just a few counts. The V call is TRBV7-9, the J call TRBJ2-7; D is possibly TRBD1 (6 bases). The CDR3 loop spans 12 amino acids. CDR1 is SEHNR, CDR2 FQNEAQ, per germline (reference sequence). Trimming shortened V by 4 bases and J by 6 bases, and 10 bases separated the two germline ends. CDR3 residues: CASSSGEGEQYF. The CDR3 nucleotides are TGTGCCAGCAGCTCAGGGGAAGGCGAGCAGTACTTC. Drawing the rest from reference TRBV7-9 and TRBJ2-7, the complete variable domain is DTGVSQNPRHKITKRGQNVTFRCDPISEHNRLYWYRQTLGQGPEFLTYFQNEAQLEKSRLLSDRFSAERPKGSFSTLEIQRTEQGDSAMYLCASSSGEGEQYFGPGTRLTVT.

This chain joins TRBV12-3 or TRBV12-4 and TRBJ2-5; 9 bases are shared with TRBD2. V was pared by 2 bases and J by 14 bases, with 9 bases of the junction left unmatched. This CDR3 is built from 13 residues. In nucleotides, the CDR3 is TGTGCCAGCAGTTTACGGCGGGAGGGCCGCCAATACTTC. It translates to CASSLRREGRQYF.

The chain joins TRBV18 to TRBJ2-3, with D maybe TRBD2 (6 bases). Per the germline V gene, CDR1 is KGHSH and CDR2 is LQKENI. Between the trimmed V and J ends, which lost 3 bases and 2 bases, there was a span of 9 bases. There are 14 residues in the CDR3. The CDR3 here is CASSPGGNTDTQYF. In nucleotides, the CDR3 is TGTGCCAGCTCACCTGGGGGGAACACAGATACGCAGTATTTT. Complete variable domain (other parts from reference TRBV18 and TRBJ2-3): NAGVMQNPRHLVRRRGQEARLRCSPMKGHSHVYWYRQLPEEGLKFMVYLQKENIIDESGMPKERFSAEFPKEGPSILRIQQVVRGDSAAYFCASSPGGNTDTQYFGPGTRLTVL.

The chain links TRBV19 to TRBJ1-2, with 10 positions matching TRBD1. Trimming removed 9 bases from V and 8 bases from J; junction bases left unmatched: 15. The CDR3 length is 15 residues. Germline CDR1 reads LNHDA; CDR2 reads SQIVND (reference sequence). CDR3 sequence: CASGLLRTGGTGYTF. The CDR3 DNA sequence: TGTGCCAGCGGGCTGCTGCGGACAGGGGGTACGGGCTACACCTTC. The full variable domain, rest sourced from reference TRBV19 and TRBJ1-2, is DGGITQSPKYLFRKEGQNVTLSCEQNLNHDAMYWYRQDPGQGLRLIYYSQIVNDFQKGDIAEGYSVSREKKESFPLTVTSAQKNPTAFYLCASGLLRTGGTGYTFGSGTRLTVV.

This clone is a singleton in its sample. V usage is TRBV4-1 and J usage is TRBJ1-5, with D hard to call. Deletions cut 2 bases from V and 6 bases from J, with 11 bases between. The CDR3 is 14 residues long. CDR1 MGHRA and CDR2 YSYEKL come from the germline V gene. The CDR3 sequence: CASSQLPGFQPQHF. CDR3 sequence (DNA): TGCGCCAGCAGCCAATTACCGGGATTTCAGCCCCAGCATTTT.